This T cell receptor beta chain originates from a study of identical twins listed by TCRdb under 2016. At the level of the whole study: The study deep-sequenced TCR alpha and beta repertoires from monozygotic twins, unrelated adults of various ages and cord blood to test whether fetal clonotypes persist. To rule out contamination, replicate twin experiments were performed at different times with different library preparation protocols.

Study-wide findings and limitations: Zero-insertion analyses could be partly confounded by invariant T cells such as MAIT and iNKT, though diverse VJ usage argued against such confounding for most clonotypes. Because the same donors could not be followed over many years, the conclusions depended on cross-sectional statistical analysis. Out-of-frame TCR alpha sharing in monozygotic twins was systematically underestimated by recombination models, whereas sharing between unrelated individuals was in agreement with the recombination models. Excess twin sharing in beta out-of-frame sequences was weaker because fewer shared sequences lowered the signal-to-noise ratio. Abundant cord blood beta clonotypes carried fewer insertions; young adult naive repertoires showed a weaker similar trend, while memory repertoires showed none. Out-of-frame TCR alpha sequences shared between twins showed an excess of low generation-probability sequences compared with coincidental sharing between unrelated individuals.

Libraries were built with 5' RACE. The reads were generated on an Illumina HiSeq 2000. Template switching introduced a universal primer binding site; the final cDNA contained a unique molecular identifier, enabling accurate counting of TCR cDNA molecules. First-strand cDNA for TCR alpha and beta chains was synthesized from specific primers in the conserved constant-segment region. Each cDNA library was double barcoded, with a SMART-Mk sample barcode plus Illumina barcodes, to control for contamination. TruSeq adapter sequences, together with Illumina sample barcodes, were added in two successive PCR steps. Sequencing of the TCR alpha and beta cDNA libraries was done on the Illumina HiSeq platform using custom primers. The published analysis was carried out like this. MiGEC processed the raw reads to extract unique molecular identifiers, while MiXCR was used to determine the CDR3 positions. Recombination models were inferred per individual with the repgenHMM and IGoR tools using an EM algorithm. The analysis of shared clonotypes was done with the tcR package in R, with sharing normalized by the product of cloneset sizes. To study raw recombination without the effects of thymic and clonal selection, out-of-frame nonproductive sequences were analyzed. In TCRdb, the public reads were trimmed at Q25 with fastp and aligned with MiXCR, with productive beta chains retained. Records with the same CDR3 protein are collapsed into one entry carrying the most frequent genes and DNA. For this entry, the V and J calls and clone size follow TCRdb and not the study's own pipeline. The sample contains around 530,000 distinct CDR3 sequences, around 15% of them found a single time. The ten largest account for about 0.4% of the sample.

Every donor was a healthy Caucasian. The twin cohort comprised three pairs of female monozygotic twins, all aged about 18 to 30 years. Positive isolation kits from Invitrogen were used to isolate CD4+ and CD8+ T cell populations. This clonotype was picked up many times. What antigen it recognizes has not been identified. Base qualities are missing; no much larger clone stands one base away. From cysteine to phenylalanine, the CDR3 is 14 amino acids long. Left in the record is the CDR3 DNA by itself, 42 bases read in frame from the first base. V sheds 1 base and J sheds 7 bases, leaving 13 bases between their ends. Via the germline V gene (reference sequence), CDR1 is LGHDT and CDR2 YNNKEL. In addition, the sample was reused for a study of yellow fever vaccine responses in identical twins. Per the second study: According to the authors, the vaccine-induced T cell response in identical twins seemed to be partly convergent and partly specific to each individual. In identical twins, the study followed T cell clones that responded to the vaccine with precision.

Material: CD4+ T cells sorted from blood. The chain was built from TRBV3-1 and TRBJ2-5; TRBD2 is possibly the D segment (5 matching bases). The clonotype comes from a woman aged 18-30 years in good health. CDR3 region: CASSQGTGRGTQYF. The nucleotide sequence is given as TGTGCCAGCAGCCAAGGGACTGGCCGAGGGACCCAGTACTTC.